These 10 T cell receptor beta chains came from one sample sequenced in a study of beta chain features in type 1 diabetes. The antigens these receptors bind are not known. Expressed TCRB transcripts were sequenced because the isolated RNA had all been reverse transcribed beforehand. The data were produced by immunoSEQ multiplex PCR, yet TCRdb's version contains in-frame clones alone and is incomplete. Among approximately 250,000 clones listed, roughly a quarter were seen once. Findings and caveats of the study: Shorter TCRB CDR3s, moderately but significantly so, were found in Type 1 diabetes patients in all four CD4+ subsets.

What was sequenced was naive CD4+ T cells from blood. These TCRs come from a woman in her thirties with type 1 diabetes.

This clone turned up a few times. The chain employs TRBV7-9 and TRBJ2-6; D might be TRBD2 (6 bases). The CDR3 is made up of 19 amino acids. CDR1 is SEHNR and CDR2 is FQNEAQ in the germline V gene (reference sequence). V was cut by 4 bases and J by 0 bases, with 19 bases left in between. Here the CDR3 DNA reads TGTGCCAGCAGCTCGGGGGACGTCCGTCTTTACTCTGGGGCCAACGTCCTGACTTTC. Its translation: CASSSGDVRLYSGANVLTF.

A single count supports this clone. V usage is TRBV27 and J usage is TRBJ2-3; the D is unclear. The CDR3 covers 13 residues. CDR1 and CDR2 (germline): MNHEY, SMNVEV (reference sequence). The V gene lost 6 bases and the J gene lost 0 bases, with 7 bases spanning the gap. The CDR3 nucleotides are TGTGCCAGCAGGAAAACTAGCACAGATACGCAGTATTTT. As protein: CASRKTSTDTQYF.

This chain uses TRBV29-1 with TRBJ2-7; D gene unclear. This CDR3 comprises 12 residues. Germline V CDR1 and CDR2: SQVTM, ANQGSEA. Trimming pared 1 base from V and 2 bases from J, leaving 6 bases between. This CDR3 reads CSVEGLAYEQYF. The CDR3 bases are TGCAGCGTTGAAGGGCTAGCCTACGAGCAGTACTTC.

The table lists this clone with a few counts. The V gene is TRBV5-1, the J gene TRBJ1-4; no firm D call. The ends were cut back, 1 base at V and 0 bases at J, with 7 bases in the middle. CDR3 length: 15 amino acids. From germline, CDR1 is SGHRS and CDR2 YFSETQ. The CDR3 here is CASSLSGTTNEKLFF. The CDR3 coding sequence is TGCGCCAGCAGCTTGTCGGGGACAACTAATGAAAAACTGTTTTTT. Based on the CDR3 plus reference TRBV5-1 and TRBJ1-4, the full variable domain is KAGVTQTPRYLIKTRGQQVTLSCSPISGHRSVSWYQQTPGQGLQFLFEYFSETQRNKGNFPGRFSGRQFSNSRSEMNVSTLELGDSALYLCASSLSGTTNEKLFFGSGTQLSVL.

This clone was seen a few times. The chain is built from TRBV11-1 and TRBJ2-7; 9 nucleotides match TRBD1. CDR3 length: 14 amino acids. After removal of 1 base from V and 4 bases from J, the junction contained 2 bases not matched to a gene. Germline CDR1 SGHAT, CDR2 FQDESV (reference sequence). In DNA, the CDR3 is TGTGCCAGCAGCTTAGGGGACAGGGCTTACGAGCAGTACTTC. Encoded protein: CASSLGDRAYEQYF. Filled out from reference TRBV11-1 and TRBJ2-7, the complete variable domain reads EAEVAQSPRYKITEKSQAVAFWCDPISGHATLYWYRQILGQGPELLVQFQDESVVDDSQLPKDRFSAERLKGVDSTLKIQPAELGDSAMYLCASSLGDRAYEQYFGPGTRLTVT.

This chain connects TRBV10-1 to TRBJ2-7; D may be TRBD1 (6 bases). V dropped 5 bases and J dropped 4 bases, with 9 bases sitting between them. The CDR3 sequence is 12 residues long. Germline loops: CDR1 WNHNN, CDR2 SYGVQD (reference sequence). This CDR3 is CASSNQGYEQYF. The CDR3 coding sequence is TGCGCCAGCAGTAACCAGGGGTACGAGCAGTACTTC.

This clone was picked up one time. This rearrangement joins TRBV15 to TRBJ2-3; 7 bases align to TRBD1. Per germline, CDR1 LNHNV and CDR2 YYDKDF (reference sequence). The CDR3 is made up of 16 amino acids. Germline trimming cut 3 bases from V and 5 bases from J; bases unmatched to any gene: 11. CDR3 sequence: CATSRRATGALDTQYF. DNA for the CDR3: TGTGCCACCAGCAGGAGGGCCACAGGGGCGTTAGATACGCAGTATTTT.

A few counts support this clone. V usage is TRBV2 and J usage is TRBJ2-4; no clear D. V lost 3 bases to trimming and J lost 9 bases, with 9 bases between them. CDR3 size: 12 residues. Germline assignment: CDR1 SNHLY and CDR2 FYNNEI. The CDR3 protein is CASSEAAGIQYF. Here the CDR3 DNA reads TGTGCCAGCAGTGAGGCCGCTGGCATTCAGTACTTC.

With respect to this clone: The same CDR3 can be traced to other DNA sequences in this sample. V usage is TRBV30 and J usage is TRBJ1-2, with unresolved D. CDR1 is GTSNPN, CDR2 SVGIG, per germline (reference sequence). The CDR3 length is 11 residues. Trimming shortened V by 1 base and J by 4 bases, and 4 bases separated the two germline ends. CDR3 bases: TGTGCCTGGAGTGGGAGCTATGGCTACACCTTC. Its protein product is CAWSGSYGYTF.

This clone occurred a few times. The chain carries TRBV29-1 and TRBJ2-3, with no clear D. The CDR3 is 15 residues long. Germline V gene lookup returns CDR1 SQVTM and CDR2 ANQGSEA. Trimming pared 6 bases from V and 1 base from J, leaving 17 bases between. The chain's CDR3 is CSVETRTLGTDTQYF. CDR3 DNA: TGCAGCGTCGAGACTCGAACCCTAGGCACAGATACGCAGTATTTT.